The clone carrying this TCR beta chain came up a few times. V lost 8 bases and J 0 bases, leaving 13 bases between the germline ends. Germline V gene data show CDR1 as ENHRY and CDR2 as SYGVKD. The CDR3 has 15 residues. This entry belongs to a study of blood T cell repertoires in COVID-19. The overall study: COVID-19 samples collected from the United States, Italy and Spain covered acute and convalescent phases.

The protocol was immunoSEQ multiplex PCR, while the TCRdb copy is restricted to in-frame clones and leaves out a portion. The table records fewer than 500,000 clones, roughly 87% of them present only once. The source material was PBMCs or T cells enriched from blood (not recorded which). The receptor's source is a woman younger than 35 who had recovered from COVID-19. J is TRBJ1-4 and V is TRBV10-3; no clear D gene. This chain's CDR3 is CAIRRTAATNEKLFF. In nucleotides, the CDR3 is TGTGCCATCCGGAGAACAGCGGCAACTAATGAAAAACTGTTTTTT.